This entry lists 27 T cell receptor beta chains sequenced from one sample in a study of post-analysis software for immune sequencing data. Presence of unique molecular identifiers characterized the TCR beta cDNA libraries. TCRdb recomputed calls from the PCR reads with MiXCR, one row per CDR3 protein. Here the sample spans hundreds of thousands of distinct CDR3 sequences, roughly 27% being singletons. Study-level points and caveats: TRBV segments more frequent in patients than in controls numbered roughly 5 and included TRBV5-6, TRBV5-1 and TRBV20-1.

No antigen has been identified for these receptors. Sequencing used blood. Receptors were obtained from a girl aged 10-17 years with multiple sclerosis.

V and J are TRBV20-1 and TRBJ2-4, with 7 bases fitting TRBD1. This CDR3 comprises 13 residues. V shed 5 bases, J shed 8 bases, and the junction held 9 bases outside the gene matches. The V gene's germline CDR1 is DFQATT and CDR2 SNEGSKA (reference sequence). The CDR3 coding sequence is TGCAGTGCTCTCCTTCGACAGGGATACATTCAGTACTTC. Translating it yields CSALLRQGYIQYF.

The chain joins TRBV12-3 or TRBV12-4 to TRBJ2-3; D gene ambiguous. The CDR3 spans 14 residues. The V end lost 6 bases, the J end lost 3 bases, and 13 bases lay between the germline ends. The CDR3 coding sequence is TGTGCCAGCAGAAACAGCTACAGAACAGATACGCAGTATTTT. Its translation is CASRNSYRTDTQYF.

This clonotype was observed a handful of times. V usage is TRBV29-1 and J usage is TRBJ2-7, with D possibly TRBD2 on 5 matching bases. V was pared by 6 bases and J by 0 bases, with 15 bases between. The CDR3 runs 14 residues. From germline, CDR1 is SQVTM and CDR2 ANQGSEA. CDR3 residues: CSVSYRGSSYEQYF. CDR3 bases: TGCAGCGTGAGCTACCGGGGATCCTCCTACGAGCAGTACTTC.

The V call is TRBV7-2, the J call TRBJ2-3; D gene ambiguous. In germline, CDR1 is SGHTA, CDR2 FQGNSA. The CDR3 spans 16 residues. The V gene lost 1 base and the J gene lost 2 bases, with 13 bases spanning the gap. This chain's CDR3 is CASSLDLRSVTDTQYF. The CDR3 coding sequence is TGTGCCAGCAGCTTAGACCTAAGATCGGTCACAGATACGCAGTATTTT.

This clonotype occurred a few times. Its ends do not fully match the called genes, so a read error is possible. This chain connects TRBV6-5 to TRBJ1-5; the D is unclear. This CDR3 has 15 residues. Germline V lookup: CDR1 MNHEY, CDR2 SVGAGI. CDR3 amino acids: CVSSYSHYSNQPQHF. The DNA for the CDR3 is TGTGTCAGCAGTTATAGCCATTATAGCAATCAGCCCCAGCATTTT.

V usage is TRBV7-9 and J usage is TRBJ2-2, with D possibly being TRBD1 or TRBD2 (5 bases each). Germline V lookup: CDR1 SEHNR, CDR2 FQNEAQ (reference sequence). The germline V and J ends were trimmed by 4 bases and 7 bases, with 19 bases remaining between them. The CDR3 contains 16 residues. The DNA for the CDR3 is TGTGCCAGCAGCTCGAACCGGGACCACTTTCTCGGGGAGCTGTTTTTT. It translates to CASSSNRDHFLGELFF. The full variable domain, with the rest looked up from reference TRBV7-9 and TRBJ2-2, is DTGVSQNPRHKITKRGQNVTFRCDPISEHNRLYWYRQTLGQGPEFLTYFQNEAQLEKSRLLSDRFSAERPKGSFSTLEIQRTEQGDSAMYLCASSSNRDHFLGELFFGEGSRLTVL.

This chain links TRBV30 with TRBJ1-2; D possibly corresponds to TRBD1 (5 bases). The CDR3 contains 13 residues. V gave up 4 bases and J gave up 2 bases, with 11 bases separating them. In germline, CDR1 is GTSNPN, CDR2 SVGIG (reference sequence). The CDR3 DNA is TGTGCCTGGAAAGGGACTTTCAACTATGGCTACACCTTC. Translating it yields CAWKGTFNYGYTF.

There are a few counts of this clonotype. The rearrangement uses TRBV6-2 or TRBV6-3 and TRBJ1-6; no clear D gene. Trimming took off 2 bases at V and 2 bases at J, with 7 bases between the two ends. The CDR3 runs to 15 residues. CDR1 and CDR2 from the germline V gene are MNHEY and SVGEGT. The CDR3 is CASSYKTAYNSPLHF. CDR3 DNA: TGTGCCAGCAGTTACAAGACGGCCTATAATTCACCCCTCCACTTT.

This clonotype was counted only a few times. The CDR3 loop is CASSIIGHGGNEQFF. The CDR3 DNA reads as TGTGCCAGTAGTATTATAGGACATGGCGGCAATGAGCAGTTCTTC. The chain employs TRBV19 and TRBJ2-1; TRBD1 is a possible D gene (5 bases). Trimming left V 3 bases short and J 6 bases short, with 15 bases between. The germline CDR1 and CDR2 sequences are LNHDA and SQIVND (reference sequence). The CDR3 consists of 15 residues. Full variable domain (missing parts from reference TRBV19 and TRBJ2-1): DGGITQSPKYLFRKEGQNVTLSCEQNLNHDAMYWYRQDPGQGLRLIYYSQIVNDFQKGDIAEGYSVSREKKESFPLTVTSAQKNPTAFYLCASSIIGHGGNEQFFGPGTRLTVL.

This clonotype came up many times. This chain links TRBV10-2 with TRBJ2-5, with 9 bases lining up with TRBD2. Trimming took 5 bases from V and 4 from J; bases not matched to a gene: 8. The CDR3 runs 15 residues. The germline V gene has CDR1 WSHSY and CDR2 SAAADI. CDR3 sequence (DNA): TGCGCCAGCAGTACCATTAGCGGGAGCCCAGAGACCCAGTACTTC. Translation gives CASSTISGSPETQYF.

There are many counts of this clonotype. The gene calls are TRBV29-1 and TRBJ2-5; 8 nucleotides line up with TRBD2. From germline, CDR1 is SQVTM and CDR2 ANQGSEA. The CDR3 runs to 12 residues. V trimming: 4 bases; J trimming: 11 bases; junction bases outside the gene matches: 9. CDR3 region: CSVVGRGAAQYF. CDR3 DNA: TGCAGCGTTGTTGGGCGGGGGGCCGCTCAGTACTTC.

This clonotype was detected only a few times. Written as DNA, the CDR3 is TGCAGTGCTATTAGACCAGGGGTAGAGACCCAGTACTTC. Translating it yields CSAIRPGVETQYF. The genes are TRBV20-1 and TRBJ2-5; D might be TRBD1 (6 bases). This CDR3 comprises 13 residues. In germline, CDR1 is DFQATT, CDR2 SNEGSKA (reference sequence). V lost 4 bases and J 4 bases, leaving 13 bases between the germline ends.

The table lists this clonotype with a few counts. The rearrangement joins TRBV4-3 to TRBJ1-2, with a weak D call TRBD1 (6 bases). Germline CDR1 is LGHNA and CDR2 is YSLEER. V dropped 3 bases and J dropped 0 bases, with 14 bases sitting between them. The CDR3 is 16 amino acids. The CDR3 DNA is TGCGCCAGCAGCCAGACGACAGGACTGACTAACTATGGCTACACCTTC. This gives the protein CASSQTTGLTNYGYTF.

The J gene is TRBJ2-2, the V gene TRBV28; tentatively, D is TRBD1 (6 bases). This CDR3 is built from 17 residues. V lost 8 bases to trimming and J lost 3 bases, with 22 bases between them. From germline, CDR1 is MDHEN and CDR2 SYDVKM. CDR3 DNA: TGTGCCAGCCGCGCCCGACTCAGGGGCTTCGACACCGGGGAGCTGTTTTTT. As protein: CASRARLRGFDTGELFF.

This chain uses TRBV29-1 with TRBJ2-1; D is unclear. Germline values: CDR1 SQVTM, CDR2 ANQGSEA. Trimming pared 7 bases from V and 0 bases from J, leaving 19 bases between. The CDR3 loop spans 16 amino acids. The CDR3 loop reads CSAPINLPDSYNEQFF. The CDR3 coding sequence is TGCAGCGCCCCAATTAACCTTCCTGACTCCTACAATGAGCAGTTCTTC.

The chain has TRBV10-3 and TRBJ2-7; 10 bases align to TRBD1. CDR1 and CDR2 from the germline V gene are ENHRY and SYGVKD. With V trimmed by 8 bases and J by 4 bases, 8 bases remained unmatched. The CDR3 loop spans 14 amino acids. The CDR3 region has the DNA TGTGCCATCGGACAGGGGGGACAAGAGTACGAGCAGTACTTC. As protein: CAIGQGGQEYEQYF.

This clonotype was counted a few times. The chain recombines TRBV7-2 with TRBJ2-3; D may be TRBD1 (5 bases). Per germline, CDR1 SGHTA and CDR2 FQGNSA. The CDR3 loop spans 13 amino acids. With 1 base removed from V and 8 bases from J, the gap between germline ends came to 10 bases. CDR3 protein: CASSLVWQGTQYF. For the CDR3, the DNA is TGTGCCAGCAGCTTAGTGTGGCAGGGTACGCAGTATTTT.

The V call is TRBV20-1, the J call TRBJ1-4, with unresolved D. This CDR3 has 14 residues. With 0 bases removed from V and 1 base from J, the gap between germline ends came to 6 bases. The germline V gene has CDR1 DFQATT and CDR2 SNEGSKA (reference sequence). The CDR3 spells CSARDPVTNEKLFF. The CDR3 DNA reads as TGCAGTGCTAGAGATCCAGTAACTAATGAAAAACTGTTTTTT.

This clonotype was seen only a few times. V is TRBV5-6 and J is TRBJ1-2; D might be TRBD1 (5 bases). Trimming removed 4 bases at V and 7 bases at J, with 17 bases between. Per germline, CDR1 SGHDT and CDR2 YYEEEE. There are 14 residues in the CDR3. This chain's CDR3 is CASSIKGSQGGYTF. The CDR3 DNA reads TGTGCCAGCAGCATCAAGGGCTCCCAGGGTGGCTACACCTTC.

The genes are TRBV29-1 and TRBJ2-7, with D perhaps being TRBD1 or TRBD2 (5 bases each). Germline V lookup: CDR1 SQVTM, CDR2 ANQGSEA. CDR3 size: 16 residues. V lost 2 bases and J 7 bases, leaving 24 bases between the germline ends. In nucleotides, the CDR3 is TGCAGCGTTGAAATCGGGGTGGGGCCCCGGGGTTCGGAGCAGTACTTC. Encoded protein: CSVEIGVGPRGSEQYF.

The chain is built from TRBV13 and TRBJ2-3; the D gene is possibly TRBD2 (5 bases). CDR1 PRHDT and CDR2 FYEKMQ come from the germline V gene (reference sequence). This CDR3 is built from 16 residues. V shed 2 bases and J shed 0 bases, with 12 bases lying between them. The CDR3 here is CASSLSSSLSTDTQYF. Written as DNA, the CDR3 is TGTGCCAGCAGCTTATCATCTAGCCTTAGCACAGATACGCAGTATTTT.

This clonotype was seen ten or more times. The rearrangement joins TRBV3-1 to TRBJ2-7; no definite D call. This CDR3 spans 14 amino acids. Germline lookup yields CDR1 LGHDT and CDR2 YNNKEL (reference sequence). Trimming removed 3 bases from V and 2 bases from J, with 11 bases in between. CDR3 in amino acids: CASSQDGSPYEQYF. CDR3 DNA sequence: TGTGCCAGCAGCCAGGACGGTTCCCCCTACGAGCAGTACTTC.

This rearrangement joins TRBV5-6 to TRBJ2-5, with D tentatively TRBD2 (5 bases). The CDR3 is made up of 14 amino acids. Germline V gene lookup returns CDR1 SGHDT and CDR2 YYEEEE. Trimming took 1 base from V and 11 from J, leaving 18 bases between them. The CDR3 DNA sequence: TGTGCCAGCAGCTTGCTTAGCGCAGCCGGGGAGCAGTACTTC. This translates into CASSLLSAAGEQYF.

This clonotype was counted only a few times. This chain links TRBV15 with TRBJ2-1, with TRBD1 matching over 8 bases. Trimming took 0 bases from V and 13 from J; bases not matched to a gene: 11. The germline gives CDR1 LNHNV, CDR2 YYDKDF (reference sequence). CDR3 length equals 15 residues. The CDR3 region is CATSRDGQGRTTQFF. The CDR3, as DNA: TGTGCCACCAGCAGAGATGGACAGGGACGAACAACACAGTTCTTC.

The J gene is TRBJ1-1, the V gene TRBV7-6, with 11 bases identical to TRBD1. This CDR3 has 15 residues. V dropped 2 bases and J dropped 6; count of bases not matched to a gene: 5. Germline lookup yields CDR1 SGHVS and CDR2 FNYEAQ. CDR3 protein: CASSLYGQGAPEAFF. CDR3 nucleotides: TGTGCCAGCAGCTTATACGGACAGGGGGCCCCTGAAGCTTTCTTT.

This clonotype was recorded a few times. The rearrangement joins TRBV12-3 or TRBV12-4 to TRBJ1-2, with D perhaps TRBD1 (5 bases). The CDR3 sequence is 15 residues long. V lost 1 base to trimming and J lost 8 bases, with 17 bases between them. CDR3 in DNA: TGTGCCAGCAGTTTAGGGGGGTTCGCTTTAGGGGGCTACACCTTC. It codes for CASSLGGFALGGYTF.

The chain joins TRBV15 to TRBJ2-1; D ambiguous. Trimming cost V 3 bases and J 4 bases, with 7 bases left between them. CDR3 size: 13 residues. In germline, CDR1 is LNHNV, CDR2 YYDKDF (reference sequence). In DNA form, the CDR3 reads TGTGCCACCAGCAGTGGGTTTTACAATGAGCAGTTCTTC. Translation: CATSSGFYNEQFF.